A selection of T cell receptor beta chains follows, all from one sample in a study of T cell responses to AZD1222 COVID-19 vaccine. Generated by immunoSEQ multiplex PCR, the TCRdb table keeps only in-frame clones and is missing some. The sample shows some 150,000 clones, around 90% of them seen only once. The sample here was peripheral blood, taken 28 days after the second dose of the MenACWY control vaccine. These receptors all stem from an adult who received the MenACWY meningococcal vaccine as a control. CDR3s include the opening cysteine and the closing phenylalanine or tryptophan. A D gene is named only where the DNA matches it firmly. Clone size is not always given. Where it is, it says once, few, many or a class for expanded clones.

j_call: TRBJ1-1
d_call: TRBD1
clone_size: NA
cdr3_length: 17
v_call: TRBV9
cdr3_aa: CASSVEGPGQMNTEAFF
cdr3_nt: TGTGCCAGCAGCGTAGAGGGACCGGGACAGATGAACACTGAAGCTTTCTTT

j_call: TRBJ2-7
d_call: NA
clone_size: NA
cdr3_length: 12
v_call: TRBV2
cdr3_aa: CASSGGYREQYF
cdr3_nt: TGTGCCAGCAGTGGAGGGTATCGCGAGCAGTACTTC

j_call: TRBJ2-7
d_call: TRBD1
clone_size: NA
cdr3_length: 13
v_call: TRBV4-3
cdr3_aa: CASSPRQGVEQYF
cdr3_nt: TGCGCCAGCAGCCCAAGACAGGGAGTCGAGCAGTACTTC

j_call: TRBJ2-5
d_call: TRBD2
clone_size: NA
cdr3_length: 12
v_call: TRBV24-1
cdr3_aa: CATWDGGETQYF
cdr3_nt: TGTGCCACCTGGGACGGGGGGGAGACCCAGTACTTC

j_call: TRBJ1-5
d_call: TRBD1
clone_size: NA
cdr3_length: 13
v_call: TRBV19
cdr3_aa: CASMGQLNQPQHF
cdr3_nt: TGTGCCAGTATGGGACAGCTCAATCAGCCCCAGCATTTT

j_call: TRBJ1-1
d_call: NA
clone_size: NA
cdr3_length: 13
v_call: TRBV27
cdr3_aa: CASSPRKNTEAFF
cdr3_nt: TGTGCCAGCAGTCCAAGGAAAAACACTGAAGCTTTCTTT

j_call: TRBJ2-5
d_call: TRBD2
clone_size: NA
cdr3_length: 12
v_call: TRBV11-2
cdr3_aa: CASGAGRETQYF
cdr3_nt: TGTGCCAGCGGGGCAGGGAGGGAAACCCAGTACTTC

j_call: TRBJ1-2
d_call: NA
clone_size: NA
cdr3_length: 13
v_call: TRBV5-6
cdr3_aa: CASSLGAGKGYTF
cdr3_nt: TGTGCCAGCAGCTTGGGGGCAGGGAAGGGCTACACCTTC

j_call: TRBJ1-2
d_call: NA
clone_size: NA
cdr3_length: 14
v_call: TRBV5-4
cdr3_aa: CASSYEGLRRGYTF
cdr3_nt: TGTGCCAGCAGTTACGAAGGGTTAAGGCGTGGCTACACCTTC

j_call: TRBJ1-2
d_call: NA
clone_size: few
cdr3_length: 12
v_call: TRBV4-3
cdr3_aa: CASSPATGGYTF
cdr3_nt: TGCGCCAGCAGCCCTGCGACGGGTGGCTACACCTTC

j_call: TRBJ1-2
d_call: TRBD1
clone_size: NA
cdr3_length: 15
v_call: TRBV7-2
cdr3_aa: CASSSRQGTNYGYTF
cdr3_nt: TGTGCCAGCAGCTCGAGACAGGGAACTAACTATGGCTACACCTTC

j_call: TRBJ2-1
d_call: NA
clone_size: NA
cdr3_length: 15
v_call: TRBV9
cdr3_aa: CASSNEGLAYNEQFF
cdr3_nt: TGTGCCAGCAGCAACGAAGGGCTAGCGTACAATGAGCAGTTCTTC

j_call: TRBJ2-2
d_call: TRBD1
clone_size: NA
cdr3_length: 15
v_call: TRBV19
cdr3_aa: CASSFRDRVTGELFF
cdr3_nt: TGTGCCAGTAGTTTCCGGGACAGGGTCACCGGGGAGCTGTTTTTT

j_call: TRBJ1-5
d_call: NA
clone_size: NA
cdr3_length: 15
v_call: TRBV7-2
cdr3_aa: CASSKDSFGDQPQHF
cdr3_nt: TGTGCCAGCAGCAAAGACAGTTTCGGGGATCAGCCCCAGCATTTT

j_call: TRBJ1-4
d_call: NA
clone_size: NA
cdr3_length: 14
v_call: TRBV5-1
cdr3_aa: CASSPRQVREKLFF
cdr3_nt: TGCGCCAGCAGCCCAAGACAGGTACGTGAAAAACTGTTTTTT

j_call: TRBJ1-1
d_call: TRBD1
clone_size: NA
cdr3_length: 14
v_call: TRBV29-1
cdr3_aa: CSVETDRAGTEAFF
cdr3_nt: TGCAGCGTTGAAACCGACAGGGCCGGCACTGAAGCTTTCTTT

j_call: TRBJ2-2
d_call: TRBD1
clone_size: NA
cdr3_length: 16
v_call: TRBV30
cdr3_aa: CAWSNVDRGLTGELFF
cdr3_nt: TGTGCCTGGAGTAACGTGGACAGGGGCCTGACCGGGGAGCTGTTTTTT

j_call: TRBJ1-2
d_call: NA
clone_size: NA
cdr3_length: 11
v_call: TRBV6-5
cdr3_aa: CASSYGPTVAF
cdr3_nt: TGTGCCAGCAGTTACGGCCCGACTGTCGCCTTC

j_call: TRBJ1-1
d_call: NA
clone_size: NA
cdr3_length: 8
v_call: TRBV20-1
cdr3_aa: CSTPEAFF
cdr3_nt: TGCAGTACCCCTGAAGCTTTCTTT

j_call: TRBJ1-3
d_call: NA
clone_size: NA
cdr3_length: 15
v_call: TRBV30
cdr3_aa: CAWRAGVPSGNTIYF
cdr3_nt: TGTGCCTGGAGGGCTGGTGTACCCTCTGGAAACACCATATATTTT

j_call: TRBJ2-2
d_call: NA
clone_size: NA
cdr3_length: 16
v_call: TRBV11-3
cdr3_aa: CASSRYPRGSTGELFF
cdr3_nt: TGTGCCAGCAGCCGATATCCACGTGGGTCCACCGGGGAGCTGTTTTTT

j_call: TRBJ1-2
d_call: NA
clone_size: NA
cdr3_length: 15
v_call: TRBV7-9
cdr3_aa: CASSLDRTQAYGYTF
cdr3_nt: TGTGCCAGCAGCTTAGATAGGACTCAGGCATATGGCTACACCTTC

j_call: TRBJ1-3
d_call: NA
clone_size: NA
cdr3_length: 13
v_call: TRBV6-6
cdr3_aa: CASSYSTGNTIYF
cdr3_nt: TGTGCCAGCAGTTACTCGACGGGAAACACCATATATTTT

j_call: TRBJ2-2
d_call: NA
clone_size: NA
cdr3_length: 15
v_call: TRBV7-2
cdr3_aa: CASSLASQGTGELFF
cdr3_nt: TGTGCCAGCAGCTTAGCCTCACAGGGCACCGGGGAGCTGTTTTTT

j_call: TRBJ2-1
d_call: TRBD2
clone_size: once
cdr3_length: 13
v_call: TRBV4-1
cdr3_aa: CASSQVAGGEQFF
cdr3_nt: TGCGCCAGCAGCCAAGTAGCGGGTGGCGAGCAGTTCTTC

j_call: TRBJ1-1
d_call: TRBD1
clone_size: NA
cdr3_length: 15
v_call: TRBV6-5
cdr3_aa: CASSRWTEGAAEAFF
cdr3_nt: TGTGCCAGCAGTCGCTGGACGGAGGGGGCGGCTGAAGCTTTCTTT